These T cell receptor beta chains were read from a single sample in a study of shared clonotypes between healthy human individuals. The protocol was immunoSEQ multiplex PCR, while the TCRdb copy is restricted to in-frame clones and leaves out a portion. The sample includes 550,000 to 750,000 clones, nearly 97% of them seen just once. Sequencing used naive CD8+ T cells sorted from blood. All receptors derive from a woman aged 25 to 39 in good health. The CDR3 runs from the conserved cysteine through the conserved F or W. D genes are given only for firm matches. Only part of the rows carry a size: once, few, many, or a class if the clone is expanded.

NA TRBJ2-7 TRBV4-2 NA TGTGCCAGCAGCCAAGATCTTGAAGCGGAGGAGGACGAGCAGTACTTC CASSQDLEAEEDEQYF
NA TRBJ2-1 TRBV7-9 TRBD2 TGTGCCAGCAGCTCCGCGACTAGCGGGAGGGGTTATGAGCAGTTCTTC CASSSATSGRGYEQFF
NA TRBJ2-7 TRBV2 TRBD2 TGTGCCAGCAGTGAGGGGACTAGCGGGAACACCTACGAGCAGTACTTC CASSEGTSGNTYEQYF
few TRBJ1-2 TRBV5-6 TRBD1 TGTGCCAGTCGGCTCCAGGGGGCCGTCTATGGCTACACCTTC CASRLQGAVYGYTF
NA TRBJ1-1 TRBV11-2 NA TGTGCCAGCTCTCGGGGCCAGACGAACACTGAAGCTTTCTTT CASSRGQTNTEAFF
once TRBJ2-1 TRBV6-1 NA TGTGCCAGCAGTGGAACACTTTACAATGAGCAGTTCTTC CASSGTLYNEQFF
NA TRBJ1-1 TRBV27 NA TGTGCCAGCAGTTTAGCAGCGAACACTGAAGCTTTCTTT CASSLAANTEAFF
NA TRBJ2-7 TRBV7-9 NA TGTGCCAGCAGCTTAGTAGGGGATTACGAGCAGTACTTC CASSLVGDYEQYF
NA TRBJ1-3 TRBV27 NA TGTGCCAGCAGGGACCAGGGAGTCTCTGGAAACACCATATATTTT CASRDQGVSGNTIYF
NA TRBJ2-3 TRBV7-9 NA TGTGCCAGCAGCTTAGCTCGGCTAACAGATACGCAGTATTTT CASSLARLTDTQYF
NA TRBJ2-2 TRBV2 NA TGTGCCAGCAGCCCAAGTGAAATGAACACCGGGGAGCTGTTTTTT CASSPSEMNTGELFF
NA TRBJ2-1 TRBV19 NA TGTGCCAGTAGTATAATACTAGCCGATGAGCAGTTCTTC CASSIILADEQFF
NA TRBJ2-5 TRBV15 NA TGTGCCACCAGCTGGGGGTCGGAGACCCAGTACTTC CATSWGSETQYF
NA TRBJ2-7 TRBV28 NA TGTGCCAGCAGTTTTCGAGAGTACGAGCAGTACTTC CASSFREYEQYF
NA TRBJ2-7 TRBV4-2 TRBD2 TGTGCCAGCAGCCAAGATCCTCCCGGACTAGCGGTCTACGAGCAGTACTTC CASSQDPPGLAVYEQYF
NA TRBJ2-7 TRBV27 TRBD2 TGTGCCAGCAGTTTCAGCGGGGGCTACGAGCAGTACTTC CASSFSGGYEQYF
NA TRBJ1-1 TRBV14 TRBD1 TGTGCCAGCAGCCAACGGGACAGGAGAGGCACTGAAGCTTTCTTT CASSQRDRRGTEAFF
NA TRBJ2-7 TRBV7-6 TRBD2 TGTGCCAGCAGCTTAGCCCCCGGACTAGGGAGTGCCTACGAGCAGTACTTC CASSLAPGLGSAYEQYF
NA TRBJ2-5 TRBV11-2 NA TGTGCCAGCAGCTTAGATCGCACTACCCAAGAGACCCAGTACTTC CASSLDRTTQETQYF
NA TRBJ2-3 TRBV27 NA TGTGCCAGCAGCGAAACCGGACCCGGAGGTGGCACAGATACGCAGTATTTT CASSETGPGGGTDTQYF